This entry concerns a single T cell receptor beta chain. The clone's antigen remains unknown. Within one base of it there is no much larger clone, and no base qualities were kept. TCRbeta CDR3 regions were amplified from genomic DNA using the immunoSEQ Assay, a bias-controlled multiplex PCR. As for the original processing: The number of nucleated cells in each sample was estimated from the amplification of reference gene primers within the assay. To quantify the absolute abundance of each unique TCRbeta CDR3 rearrangement, sequence reads were collapsed and filtered. For each sample, productive Simpson clonality was calculated as the square root of Simpson's diversity index over productive rearrangements. TCRdb mirrors the immuneACCESS table, restricted to in-frame sequences. Some clones are absent from its copies; in checked studies, under half trace to an unresolved V gene, and the reason for the others is unknown. Clone size and the V and J calls come from that table; the DNA yielded D and trimming. A total of about 240,000 clones appear in this sample, 83% of them only once. Around 3.3% of the sample belongs to the ten largest clones.

Enrolling through a virtual design, the prospective study's participants ranged in age from roughly 18 to 100 years and lived across 20 to 30 United States geographic areas. In the prospective study, cohorts were assigned on the basis of participant-reported clinical history obtained from a screening survey and a study questionnaire. Exposed participants had been in contact with someone with a PCR-confirmed or clinician-diagnosed COVID-19 case within 2 weeks of study entry. In the prospective study, whole blood, serum and a nasopharyngeal or oropharyngeal swab were collected from each participant by mobile phlebotomists. Participants in the prospective study had the option to provide additional blood draws and questionnaires over a roughly two-month period. Before DNA extraction, blood samples from the prospective study were shipped at room temperature or frozen. The data were taken from a study of blood T cell repertoires in COVID-19 (dated by TCRdb to 2020 to 2022). About the full investigation: The collaborator samples originated in the United States, Italy and Spain and spanned the acute and convalescent phases of COVID-19. A de-identified subject ID, COVID-19 status, age in years and sex were almost always included in the sample metadata. A freely available public database, intended as a resource for researchers studying the immune response to SARS-CoV-2, is where the repertoires were released. Samples came from the ongoing ImmuneRACE study (first 160 participants) plus 1,254 subjects from 6 global collaborators. The prospective study material was composed of cDNA or gDNA derived from T cells, B-cell-depleted T cells, or PBMCs. Where available, HLA class I and class II types were obtained from metadata supplied by the sample provider rather than from assay-based typing. Subjects who had been exposed to COVID-19, were actively infected with it, or had recovered from it provided the deeply sampled blood TCRbeta repertoires that made up the dataset.

The CDR3 runs 12 residues from the cysteine to the phenylalanine. The entry retains the CDR3 DNA only, 36 bases that are in frame from base 1. At the junction V is shortened by 6 bases and J by 8 bases; bases outside the gene matches: 5. As encoded in the germline V gene, CDR1 is SQVTM while CDR2 is ANQGSEA. On the study overall, not on this receptor specifically: The quantity of clinical and demographic metadata differed by source and by participant and was supplied without curation.

The V and J segments used are TRBV29-1 and TRBJ1-2; TRBD1 lines up with 11 middle nucleotides. Sequences were obtained from PBMCs or T cells enriched from blood (not recorded which). This receptor was identified in a woman between 35 and 50 years old who had been exposed to COVID-19. CDR3 sequence: CSVDRGPGGYTF. The DNA sequence reads TGCAGCGTGGACAGGGGGCCTGGGGGCTACACCTTC. With all but the CDR3 taken from the reference TRBV29-1 and TRBJ1-2 genes, the full variable domain is: SAVISQKPSRDICQRGTSLTIQCQVDSQVTMMFWYRQQPGQSLTLIATANQGSEATYESGFVIDKFPISRPNLTFSTLTVSNMSPEDSSIYLCSVDRGPGGYTFGSGTRLTVV.